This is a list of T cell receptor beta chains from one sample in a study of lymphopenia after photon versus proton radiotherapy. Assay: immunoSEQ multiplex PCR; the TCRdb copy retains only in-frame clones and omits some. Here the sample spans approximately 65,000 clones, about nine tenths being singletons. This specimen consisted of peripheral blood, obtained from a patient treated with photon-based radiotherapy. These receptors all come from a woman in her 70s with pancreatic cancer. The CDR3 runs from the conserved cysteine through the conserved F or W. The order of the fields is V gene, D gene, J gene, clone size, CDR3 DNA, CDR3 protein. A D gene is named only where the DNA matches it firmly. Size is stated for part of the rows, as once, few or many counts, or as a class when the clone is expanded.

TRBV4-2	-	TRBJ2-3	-	TGTGCCAGCAGCCAAGATAAGGCGGGCCCCACAGATACGCAGTATTTT	CASSQDKAGPTDTQYF
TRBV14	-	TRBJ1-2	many	TGTGCCAGCAGCCAAGTTGGGGGACCTACCTATGGCTACACCTTC	CASSQVGGPTYGYTF
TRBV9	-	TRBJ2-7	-	TGTGCCAGCAGCGGGGGGCCGGGGTACGAGCAGTACTTC	CASSGGPGYEQYF
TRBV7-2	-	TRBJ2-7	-	TGTGCCAGCAGCTTAGCTCATTCCTCCTACGAGCAGTACTTC	CASSLAHSSYEQYF
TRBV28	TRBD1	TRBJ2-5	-	TGTGCCAGCAGTTCCGGGACAGGGAGGGCGACCCAGTACTTC	CASSSGTGRATQYF
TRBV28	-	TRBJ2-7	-	TGTGCCAGCAGTAAAGACTACGAGCAGTACTTC	CASSKDYEQYF
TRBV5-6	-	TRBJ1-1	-	TGTGCCAGCAGCTCCAACCCCGGACGGTCCCGTTTCCGGGGGGCTTTCTTT	CASSSNPGRSRFRGAFF
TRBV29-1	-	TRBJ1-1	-	TGCAGCGTTGGGTTGCCAAACACTGAAGCTTTCTTT	CSVGLPNTEAFF
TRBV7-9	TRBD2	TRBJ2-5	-	TGTGCCAGCAGGGCGGGGCTCGGCGGGGGAGAGACCCAGTACTTC	CASRAGLGGGETQYF
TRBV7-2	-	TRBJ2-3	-	TGTGCCGCTTCGACGGGGGCCACAGATACGCAGTATTTT	CAASTGATDTQYF
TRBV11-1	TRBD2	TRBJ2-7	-	TGTGCCAGCAGCATTACTAGCGGGAGGGCTTCCTACGAGCAGTACTTC	CASSITSGRASYEQYF
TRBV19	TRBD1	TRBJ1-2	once	TGTGCCAGTAGTCTGGGACAGGGCGATGGCTACACCTTC	CASSLGQGDGYTF
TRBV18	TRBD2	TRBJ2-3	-	TGTGCCAGCTCACCACCTAGCGGGATTAGCACAGATACGCAGTATTTT	CASSPPSGISTDTQYF
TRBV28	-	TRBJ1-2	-	TGTGCCAGCAGTTTTAGGGGAGGGTATGGCTACACCTTC	CASSFRGGYGYTF
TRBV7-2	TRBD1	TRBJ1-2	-	TGTGCCAGCAGGCCCGGACAGGGGGCCGGTGGCTACACCTTC	CASRPGQGAGGYTF
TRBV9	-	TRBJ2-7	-	TGTGCCAGCAGCGTAGACCCCACGGGAAACTCCTACGAGCAGTACTTC	CASSVDPTGNSYEQYF
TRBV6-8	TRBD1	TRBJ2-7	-	TGTGCCAGCAGGCCTGGACCGGGACAGGGGGACGAGCAGTACTTC	CASRPGPGQGDEQYF
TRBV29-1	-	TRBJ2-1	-	TGCAGCGTTGTAGACTCTCCGGGAGAGCAGTTCTTC	CSVVDSPGEQFF
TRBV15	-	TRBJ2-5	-	TGTGCCACCAGCAGAAGGGGAGACGATGAGACCCAGTACTTC	CATSRRGDDETQYF
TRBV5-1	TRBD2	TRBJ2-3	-	TGCGCCAGCTCCCTTAAGGCGGGGGACACAGATACGCAGTATTTT	CASSLKAGDTDTQYF
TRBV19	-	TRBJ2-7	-	TGTGCCAGTACCCCTGCAACCGGGAACCTGAACCACGAGCAGTACTTC	CASTPATGNLNHEQYF
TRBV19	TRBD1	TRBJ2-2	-	TGTGCCAGTCGACCTCGGACAGGGGACGTCACCGGGGAGCTGTTTTTT	CASRPRTGDVTGELFF
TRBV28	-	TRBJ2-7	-	TGTGCCAGCAGTTTAGAGGCCCCATACGAGCAGTACTTC	CASSLEAPYEQYF
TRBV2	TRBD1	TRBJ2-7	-	TGTGCCAGCAAGACGGACAGGAGCTCCTACGAGCAGTACTTC	CASKTDRSSYEQYF
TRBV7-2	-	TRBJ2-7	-	TGTGCCAGCAGCTTAGATATCGGGTTTAACGAGCAGTACTTC	CASSLDIGFNEQYF
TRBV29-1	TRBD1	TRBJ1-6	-	TGCAGCGTTGCGTCCGGGACAGACAATTCACCCCTCCACTTT	CSVASGTDNSPLHF
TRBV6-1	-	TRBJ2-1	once	TGTGCCAGCAGTGAACAAACGGGAGCCACGGGGGATGAGCAGTTCTTC	CASSEQTGATGDEQFF
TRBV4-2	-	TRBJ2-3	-	TGTGCCAGCAGCCAAGATCTCCTAATTGATACGCAGTATTTT	CASSQDLLIDTQYF
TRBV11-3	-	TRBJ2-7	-	TGTGCCAGCAGCTTAGACCTGGGGATCTACGAGCAGTACTTC	CASSLDLGIYEQYF
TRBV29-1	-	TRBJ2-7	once	TGCAGCGTTGGATTCGGCAGCTACGAGCAGTACTTC	CSVGFGSYEQYF
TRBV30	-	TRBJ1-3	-	TGTGCCTGGAGTAATCCCGGAGCCTCTGGAAACACCATATATTTT	CAWSNPGASGNTIYF
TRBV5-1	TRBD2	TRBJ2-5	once	TGCGCCAGCAGCTTGGAAGCGGGACGGGCGACCCAGTACTTC	CASSLEAGRATQYF
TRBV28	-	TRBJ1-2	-	TGTGCCAGCAGTAGTCCAAGTAACTATGGCTACACCTTC	CASSSPSNYGYTF
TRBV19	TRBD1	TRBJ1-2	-	TGTGCCAGTAGCGAAAGGACAGGGACTATTAACTATGGCTACACCTTC	CASSERTGTINYGYTF
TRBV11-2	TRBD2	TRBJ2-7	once	TGTGCCAGCAGCCTAACTGAACTAGCGGGAACCTACGAGCAGTACTTC	CASSLTELAGTYEQYF
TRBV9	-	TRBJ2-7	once	TGTGCCAGCAGCGTAGATGTTGGGGGATTCTCAGGGGAGGACGAGCAGTACTTC	CASSVDVGGFSGEDEQYF
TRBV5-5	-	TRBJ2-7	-	TGTGCCAGCACCCCCTCTAGGAATCCCTACGAGCAGTACTTC	CASTPSRNPYEQYF
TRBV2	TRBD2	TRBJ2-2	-	TGTGCCAGCAACGGGGCTAGCGGGAGTTCGGCCTTCACCGGGGAGCTGTTTTTT	CASNGASGSSAFTGELFF
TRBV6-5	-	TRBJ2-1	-	TGTGCCACCCTAAGAGATACATCCTACAATGAGCAGTTCTTC	CATLRDTSYNEQFF
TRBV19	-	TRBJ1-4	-	TGTGCCAGCAGTACCCGGACCACAACTAATGAAAAACTGTTTTTT	CASSTRTTTNEKLFF
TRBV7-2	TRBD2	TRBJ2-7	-	TGTGCCAGCAGCTTAGTTCTAGCGGGAGGTCAGGAGCAGTACTTC	CASSLVLAGGQEQYF
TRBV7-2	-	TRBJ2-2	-	TGTGCCAGCAGCTCAAGCCGGCAGTTCGGGGAGCTGTTTTTT	CASSSSRQFGELFF
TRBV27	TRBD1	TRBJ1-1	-	TGTGCCAGCAGTTGGGGACAGGCGATATCTGAAGCTTTCTTT	CASSWGQAISEAFF
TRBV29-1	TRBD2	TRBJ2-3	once	TGCAGCGTTACCGGGGGTGGGACTAGCGGAAGCACAGATACGCAGTATTTT	CSVTGGGTSGSTDTQYF
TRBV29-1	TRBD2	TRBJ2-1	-	TGCAGCGTTGAATCACCTAGCGGGACCTTTTTCAATGAGCAGTTCTTC	CSVESPSGTFFNEQFF
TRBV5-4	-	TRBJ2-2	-	TGTGCCAGCACCATGCGCGCAGGACCAAACACCGGGGAGCTGTTTTTT	CASTMRAGPNTGELFF
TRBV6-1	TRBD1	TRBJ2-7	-	TGTGCCACGATCCGGGACAGGGGCTCCTACGAGCAGTACTTC	CATIRDRGSYEQYF
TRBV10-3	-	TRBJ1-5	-	TGTGCCACCGGCGAGCAGGGCCTTAGCAATCAGCCCCAGCATTTT	CATGEQGLSNQPQHF
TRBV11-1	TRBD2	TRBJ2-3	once	TGTGCCAGCAGCTTGGACCGGGACTACCTCACAGATACGCAGTATTTT	CASSLDRDYLTDTQYF